One and the same sample provided the 22 T cell receptor beta chains below, sequenced in a study of T cells after yellow fever vaccination. TCRdb processed the 5' RACE reads anew with MiXCR; each CDR3 protein has one entry. The sample carries under 400,000 distinct CDR3 sequences, around a tenth recorded once. The source was PBMCs, collected on the day of the first yellow fever vaccination. Source of these receptors: a man aged 18 to 30 who received the YFV17D yellow fever vaccine.

This chain links TRBV10-3 with TRBJ1-6; D is uncertain. The germline V and J ends were trimmed by 8 bases and 7 bases, with 12 bases remaining between them. Germline CDR1 reads ENHRY; CDR2 reads SYGVKD. The CDR3 totals 13 residues. CDR3 region: CAIALGSNSPLHF. The CDR3 nucleotides read TGTGCCATCGCGTTGGGCTCGAATTCACCCCTCCACTTT.

This clonotype was detected a few times. The CDR3 DNA reads TGTGCCAGTAGTATGGTCGGGGGTTACAATGAGCAGTTCTTC. Translating gives CASSMVGGYNEQFF. The V and J genes are TRBV19 and TRBJ2-1, with a weak D call TRBD2 (6 bases). V was cut by 3 bases and J by 4 bases, with 10 bases left in between. Germline CDR1 and CDR2: LNHDA and SQIVND (reference sequence). CDR3 length: 14 residues.

This clonotype was seen more than once but under ten times. The V gene is TRBV7-2, the J gene TRBJ2-3; D may be TRBD2 (5 bases). V was trimmed by 1 base and J by 8 bases, leaving 7 bases between them. This CDR3 is 12 amino acids long. The germline gives CDR1 SGHTA, CDR2 FQGNSA. The CDR3 bases are TGTGCCAGCAGCTTAGTTGCGGGTACGCAGTATTTT. It yields the protein CASSLVAGTQYF.

In this sample, this clonotype turned up a few times. V is TRBV15 and J is TRBJ1-2; 8 nucleotides agree with TRBD1. V lost 2 bases and J lost 8; bases outside the gene matches: 7. Germline CDR1 reads LNHNV; CDR2 reads YYDKDF (reference sequence). CDR3 length equals 14 residues. The CDR3 nucleotides read TGTGCCACCAGCAGACCACAGGGGGTCCGAGGCTACACCTTC. Translated: CATSRPQGVRGYTF.

This clonotype was seen a few times. The chain employs TRBV11-1 and TRBJ2-5; 13 positions match TRBD2. Germline V gives CDR1 SGHAT, CDR2 FQDESV (reference sequence). The V and J ends lost 7 bases and 1 base, in that order; junction bases with no gene match: 12. This CDR3 is built from 18 residues. The CDR3 spells CASIFPPTSGGAQETQYF. The CDR3 coding sequence is TGTGCCAGCATCTTCCCACCCACTAGCGGGGGGGCCCAAGAGACCCAGTACTTC.

J is TRBJ1-1 and V is TRBV5-1; D unresolved. Germline V gene data show CDR1 as SGHRS and CDR2 as YFSETQ. The CDR3 totals 14 residues. V was trimmed by 4 bases and J by 7 bases, leaving 17 bases between them. As DNA, the CDR3 is TGCGCCAGCAGCGATCCAACCCACGCCGTTGAAGCTTTCTTT. Amino acid sequence: CASSDPTHAVEAFF.

A word on this clonotype: Since a much larger clone is just one base distant, this may be a read error. The gene calls are TRBV12-3 or TRBV12-4 and TRBJ1-5; 8 positions match TRBD1. The CDR3 has 15 amino acids. With V trimmed by 3 bases and J by 6 bases, 7 bases remained unmatched. CDR3 nucleotide sequence: TGTGCCAGCAGTTTCAGACAGGGGAACGGTCAGCCCCAGCATTTT. Protein product: CASSFRQGNGQPQHF.

This clonotype was counted a few times. The chain uses TRBV7-6 and TRBJ1-1, with D possibly being TRBD1 (5 bases). The CDR3 has 18 amino acids. Germline CDR1 SGHVS, CDR2 FNYEAQ. Trimming pared 1 base from V and 5 bases from J, leaving 23 bases between. CDR3 sequence: CASSLGSRRGAAGTEAFF. The CDR3, as DNA: TGTGCCAGCAGCTTAGGGTCGAGGAGGGGCGCAGCGGGTACTGAAGCTTTCTTT.

The table lists this clonotype with a few counts. It may be a read error: a sequence one base away is much more abundant. This chain joins TRBV7-2 and TRBJ2-5; D may be TRBD1 or TRBD2 (5 bases each). Trimming left V 4 bases short and J 5 bases short, with 8 bases between. The CDR3 has 12 residues. Germline CDR1 is SGHTA and CDR2 is FQGNSA. Here the CDR3 reads CASSWGGETQYF. For the CDR3, the DNA is TGTGCCAGCAGCTGGGGCGGGGAGACCCAGTACTTC. The full variable domain, with the rest looked up from reference TRBV7-2 and TRBJ2-5, is GAGVSQSPSNKVTEKGKDVELRCDPISGHTALYWYRQSLGQGLEFLIYFQGNSAPDKSGLPSDRFSAERTGGSVSTLTIQRTQQEDSAVYLCASSWGGETQYFGPGTRLLVL.

This clonotype was counted between two and nine times. The V and J genes are TRBV5-1 and TRBJ2-7; 9 nucleotides agree with TRBD2. Germline CDR1 and CDR2: SGHRS and YFSETQ. The CDR3 runs 16 residues. Trimming at V came to 0 bases and at J to 2 bases, leaving 6 bases not matched to a gene. The DNA for the CDR3 is TGCGCCAGCAGCTTGGGCGGAAAGCGGGGGGCCTACGAGCAGTACTTC. Protein product: CASSLGGKRGAYEQYF.

The chain carries TRBV6-1 and TRBJ2-7; 7 bases match TRBD1. V shed 4 bases, J shed 7 bases, and the junction held 13 bases outside the gene matches. The CDR3 contains 15 residues. Germline V gene data show CDR1 as MNHNS and CDR2 as SASEGT. CDR3 region: CASSGNDRVLGEQYF. CDR3 bases: TGTGCCAGCAGTGGGAACGACAGGGTTCTCGGTGAGCAGTACTTC.

This clonotype was counted only a few times. The chain joins TRBV7-2 to TRBJ2-5, with D unclear. This CDR3 has 14 residues. Germline V CDR1 and CDR2: SGHTA, FQGNSA. The V end was cut by 5 bases, the J end by 2 bases, with 12 bases between. In DNA, the CDR3 is TGTGCCAGCAGCCTAGTACACGGGCAAGAGACCCAGTACTTC. Translated: CASSLVHGQETQYF.

This clonotype was detected only a few times. J is TRBJ2-4 and V is TRBV20-1, with a possible D match to TRBD1 (6 bases). The CDR3 runs 14 residues. V gave up 5 bases and J gave up 2 bases, with 13 bases separating them. Germline CDR1 is DFQATT and CDR2 is SNEGSKA (reference sequence). The CDR3 protein is CSAHQGLTKNIQYF. DNA for the CDR3: TGCAGTGCTCATCAGGGGTTGACCAAAAACATTCAGTACTTC.

This clonotype was detected only a few times. The rearrangement uses TRBV4-1 and TRBJ1-6; D call uncertain. The V end lost 1 base, the J end lost 6 bases, and 7 bases lay between the germline ends. This CDR3 comprises 14 residues. Germline V gives CDR1 MGHRA, CDR2 YSYEKL. Written as DNA, the CDR3 is TGCGCCAGCAGCCAAGTTGACGGTAATTCACCCCTCCACTTT. Translation gives CASSQVDGNSPLHF.

The rearrangement uses TRBV11-2 and TRBJ1-3; D call uncertain. This CDR3 spans 18 amino acids. Trimming took 5 bases from V and 0 from J, leaving 20 bases between them. Germline CDR1 reads SGHAT; CDR2 reads FQNNGV. CDR3 sequence: CASSPAEAQTYSGNTIYF. CDR3 DNA sequence: TGTGCCAGCAGCCCGGCCGAAGCGCAGACGTACTCTGGAAACACCATATATTTT.

The chain joins TRBV5-8 to TRBJ2-5; D unclear. CDR3 length equals 14 residues. Germline-derived CDR1 and CDR2 are SGHTS and YDEGEE. Trimming removed 1 base from V and 1 base from J, with 8 bases in between. The CDR3 nucleotides are TGTGCCAGCAGCTTGTCACCCGGCCAAGAGACCCAGTACTTC. Its protein product is CASSLSPGQETQYF.

This clonotype was recorded at least ten times. The chain couples TRBV12-3 or TRBV12-4 to TRBJ1-6; 8 nucleotides align to TRBD1. J was trimmed by 7 bases and V by 6 bases; bases with no gene match: 5. This CDR3 has 14 residues. CDR3 residues: CASSETGANSPLHF. The CDR3 DNA is TGTGCCAGCAGCGAGACAGGGGCCAATTCACCCCTCCACTTT.

The sample holds a few counts of this clonotype. The genes are TRBV7-9 and TRBJ1-5; D not resolved. Germline lookup yields CDR1 SEHNR and CDR2 FQNEAQ (reference sequence). V was trimmed by 4 bases and J by 12 bases, leaving 16 bases between them. This CDR3 has 13 amino acids. CDR3: CASSSPLWRVQHF. The DNA of the CDR3 is TGTGCCAGCAGCTCTCCTCTTTGGAGAGTCCAGCATTTT.

Ten or more counts support this clonotype. The V call is TRBV7-6, the J call TRBJ2-1; D uncertain. CDR3 length: 14 amino acids. Trimming removed 2 bases at V and 8 bases at J, with 13 bases between. Germline V gene lookup returns CDR1 SGHVS and CDR2 FNYEAQ. The CDR3 DNA reads as TGTGCCAGCAGCTTATACTGGGGTGACGATGAGCAGTTCTTC. This translates into CASSLYWGDDEQFF.

The table lists this clonotype with a few counts. The chain uses TRBV7-2 and TRBJ2-2; TRBD2 matches 8 bases. CDR1 is SGHTA and CDR2 is FQGNSA in the germline V gene. CDR3 length: 16 residues. V dropped 2 bases and J dropped 1; count of bases not matched to a gene: 3. The CDR3 here is CASSLRSGGNTGELFF. CDR3 nucleotide sequence: TGTGCCAGCAGCTTAAGAAGCGGGGGGAACACCGGGGAGCTGTTTTTT.

This chain links TRBV4-3 with TRBJ1-1, with a possible D match to TRBD1 (6 bases). CDR1 and CDR2 (germline): LGHNA, YSLEER. This CDR3 is 15 amino acids long. V dropped 1 base and J dropped 5 bases, with 14 bases sitting between them. The CDR3 loop is CASSQAGGRETEAFF. The CDR3 coding sequence is TGCGCCAGCAGCCAAGCGGGGGGGCGGGAGACTGAAGCTTTCTTT.

The chain combines TRBV7-9 with TRBJ1-1; D unresolved. Germline-derived CDR1 and CDR2 are SEHNR and FQNEAQ (reference sequence). The CDR3 totals 15 residues. Deletions cut 3 bases from V and 1 base from J, with 12 bases between. Here the CDR3 DNA reads TGTGCCAGCAGCTTTTCCAGGCCTTCGAACACTGAAGCTTTCTTT. This translates into CASSFSRPSNTEAFF.